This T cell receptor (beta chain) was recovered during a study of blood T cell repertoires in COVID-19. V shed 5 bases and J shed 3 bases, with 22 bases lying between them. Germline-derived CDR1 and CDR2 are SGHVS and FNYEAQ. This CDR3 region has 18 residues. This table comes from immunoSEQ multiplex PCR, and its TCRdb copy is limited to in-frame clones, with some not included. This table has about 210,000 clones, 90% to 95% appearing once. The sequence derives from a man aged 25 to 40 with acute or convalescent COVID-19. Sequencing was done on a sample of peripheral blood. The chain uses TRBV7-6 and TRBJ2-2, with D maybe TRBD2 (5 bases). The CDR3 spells CASSPGRGYSRDTGELFF. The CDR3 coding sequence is TGTGCCAGCAGCCCCGGCCGGGGTTATAGTAGGGACACCGGGGAGCTGTTTTTT.